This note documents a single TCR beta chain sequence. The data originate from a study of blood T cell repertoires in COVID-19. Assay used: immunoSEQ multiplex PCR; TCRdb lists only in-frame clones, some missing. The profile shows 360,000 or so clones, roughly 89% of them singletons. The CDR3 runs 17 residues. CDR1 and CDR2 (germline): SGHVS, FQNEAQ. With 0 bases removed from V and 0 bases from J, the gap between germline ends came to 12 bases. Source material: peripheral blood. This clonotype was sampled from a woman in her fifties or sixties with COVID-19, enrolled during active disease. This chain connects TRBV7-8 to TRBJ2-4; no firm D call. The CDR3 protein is CASSLARHLEAKNIQYF. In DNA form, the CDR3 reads TGTGCCAGCAGCTTAGCACGACACCTCGAAGCCAAAAACATTCAGTACTTC.